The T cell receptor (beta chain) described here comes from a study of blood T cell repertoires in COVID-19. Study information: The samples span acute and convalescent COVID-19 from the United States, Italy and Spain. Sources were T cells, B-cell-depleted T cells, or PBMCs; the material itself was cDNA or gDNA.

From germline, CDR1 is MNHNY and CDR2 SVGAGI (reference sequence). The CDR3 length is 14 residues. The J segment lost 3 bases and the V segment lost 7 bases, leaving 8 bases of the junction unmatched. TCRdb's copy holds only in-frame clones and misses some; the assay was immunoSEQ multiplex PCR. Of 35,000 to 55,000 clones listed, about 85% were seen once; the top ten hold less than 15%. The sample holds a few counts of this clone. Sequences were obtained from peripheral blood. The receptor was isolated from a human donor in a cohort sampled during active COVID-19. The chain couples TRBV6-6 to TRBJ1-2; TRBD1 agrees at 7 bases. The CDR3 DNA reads TGTGCCAGCACCCTTCGAGGGGGCCACTATGGCTACACCTTC. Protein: CASTLRGGHYGYTF.